The clone carrying this T cell receptor (beta chain) was detected a few times. Each PCR received spiked synthetic TCR analog templates. The repertoire was sequenced with immunoSEQ multiplex PCR; TCRdb's copy has only in-frame clones and lacks some. The profile shows roughly 40,000 clones, 75% to 95% of them singletons. The CDR3 length is 16 residues. The ends lost 9 bases at V and 3 bases at J; junction bases unmatched: 17. Time point: peripheral blood 6 weeks after treatment start. The data originate from a study of PD-L1 blockade in urothelial cancer. Study overall: Patients went on atezolizumab in 2014, receiving 1,200 mg intravenously every 3 weeks. Researchers looked at the blood 3 weeks (second dose) and 6 weeks after treatment began.

The chain couples TRBV5-3 to TRBJ1-2; 7 nucleotides agree with TRBD1. TRBV5-3 is classed as an ORF, of uncertain function. The sequences come from PBMCs, collected around atezolizumab (anti-PD-L1) treatment. The sequence was collected from a man aged 65-85 years with urothelial cancer. The CDR3 is CATEASRGTAHYGYTF. The CDR3 bases are TGTGCCACAGAAGCATCCAGAGGGACAGCTCACTATGGCTACACCTTC.